The 27 T cell receptor beta chains given below trace back to one sample, sequenced in a study of cytomegalovirus exposure and HLA in healthy donors. Researchers ran the PCR with 60 Vbeta and 13 Jbeta primers. The repertoire was sequenced with immunoSEQ multiplex PCR; TCRdb's copy has only in-frame clones and lacks some. There are under 100,000 clones in the sample; less than 65% occur only once, and around 5.5% lies in the top ten. Sequencing input: PBMCs. These receptor sequences come from a woman in her 30s in good health and CMV-seropositive.

This clone appeared many times. The rearrangement joins TRBV5-1 to TRBJ1-1; D is uncertain. This CDR3 comprises 12 residues. V dropped 5 bases and J dropped 0 bases, with 5 bases sitting between them. The V gene's germline CDR1 is SGHRS and CDR2 YFSETQ. The CDR3 nucleotides read TGCGCCAGCAGGCGGTTGAACACTGAAGCTTTCTTT. It yields the protein CASRRLNTEAFF.

CDR3 in DNA: TGTGCCAGCAGCCCCGGACAAGGCAATGAGCAGTTCTTC. It specifies CASSPGQGNEQFF. This rearrangement joins TRBV11-3 to TRBJ2-1; tentative D call: TRBD1 (5 bases). This CDR3 region has 13 residues. CDR1 and CDR2 from the germline V gene are SGHNT and YENEEA. V was shortened by 5 bases and J by 6 bases, with 11 bases between the two germline ends. Full variable domain (outside the CDR3, taken from reference TRBV11-3 and TRBJ2-1): EAGVVQSPRYKIIEKKQPVAFWCNPISGHNTLYWYLQNLGQGPELLIRYENEEAVDDSQLPKDRFSAERLKGVDSTLKIQPAELGDSAVYLCASSPGQGNEQFFGPGTRLTVL.

The rearrangement links TRBV30 to TRBJ1-1; D not certain. The CDR3 is made up of 13 amino acids. Germline V gives CDR1 GTSNPN, CDR2 SVGIG (reference sequence). Trimming removed 0 bases from V and 4 bases from J, with 9 bases in between. The CDR3 DNA sequence: TGTGCCTGGAGTGTATCCGAGCGCACTGAAGCTTTCTTT. Translation gives CAWSVSERTEAFF.

The V call is TRBV18, the J call TRBJ1-1; 7 bases agree with TRBD1. Losses at the gene ends were 3 bases for V and 11 bases for J; bases not matched to a gene: 18. The CDR3 sequence is 16 residues long. Germline CDR1 is KGHSH and CDR2 is LQKENI. In DNA form, the CDR3 reads TGTGCCAGCTCACCCAAGAGAGGGGGCGAAATTTGGGGGGCTTTCTTT. It specifies CASSPKRGGEIWGAFF.

The CDR3 region is CASSQVGEGSYTGELFF. CDR3 nucleotide sequence: TGTGCCAGCAGCCAAGTAGGGGAGGGGTCGTACACCGGGGAGCTGTTTTTT. The chain links TRBV4-2 to TRBJ2-2, with 7 positions matching TRBD2. The CDR3 spans 17 residues. V shed 1 base, J shed 3 bases, and the junction held 8 bases outside the gene matches. Germline assignment: CDR1 LGHNA and CDR2 YNFKEQ.

This clone was counted a few times. The gene calls are TRBV18 and TRBJ2-7, with TRBD1 matching 7 bases. The CDR3 is 14 amino acids. The germline gives CDR1 KGHSH, CDR2 LQKENI. Germline trimming cut 4 bases from V and 2 bases from J; bases unmatched to any gene: 5. In DNA form, the CDR3 reads TGTGCCAGCTCACGGACAGGAATGACCTACGAGCAGTACTTC. Its protein product is CASSRTGMTYEQYF.

The table lists this clone with a few counts. The chain is built from TRBV10-3 and TRBJ2-3, with 9 positions matching TRBD1. The trim removed 8 bases at V and 3 bases at J, leaving 9 bases unmatched. Looked up from germline, CDR1 is ENHRY and CDR2 is SYGVKD. There are 15 residues in the CDR3. CDR3 in amino acids: CAIGWGQGLTDTQYF. CDR3 bases: TGTGCCATCGGATGGGGACAGGGTTTGACAGATACGCAGTATTTT.

The rearrangement links TRBV6-5 to TRBJ2-1; 8 positions match TRBD1. V shed 5 bases, J shed 6 bases, and the junction held 9 bases outside the gene matches. The CDR3 sequence is 15 residues long. CDR1 and CDR2 (germline): MNHEY, SVGAGI. The CDR3 DNA reads as TGTGCCAGCAGTCACCACAGGGGGGTTAGCAATGAGCAGTTCTTC. The encoded protein is CASSHHRGVSNEQFF.

This clone was seen only a few times. The chain carries TRBV13 and TRBJ2-3; 8 nucleotides align to TRBD1. The V and J ends lost 4 bases and 0 bases, in that order; junction bases with no gene match: 12. This CDR3 has 18 amino acids. CDR1 and CDR2 (germline): PRHDT, FYEKMQ (reference sequence). CDR3 coding DNA: TGTGCCAGCAGCTCTGCCCTCTGGACAGGGCGCAGCACAGATACGCAGTATTTT. It codes for CASSSALWTGRSTDTQYF.

This clone was seen a handful of times. This chain connects TRBV2 to TRBJ2-7; 7 nucleotides agree with TRBD2. The CDR3 consists of 14 residues. V lost 2 bases and J lost 3; bases outside the gene matches: 4. The germline CDR1 and CDR2 sequences are SNHLY and FYNNEI. CDR3 protein: CASSEIGGIYEQYF. As DNA, the CDR3 is TGTGCCAGCAGTGAAATCGGGGGGATCTACGAGCAGTACTTC.

CDR3 sequence: CASRTGSPTEAFF. CDR3 coding DNA: TGCGCCAGCAGGACAGGGAGTCCCACTGAAGCTTTCTTT. The rearrangement joins TRBV5-1 to TRBJ1-1, with TRBD1 matching 7 bases. The CDR3 contains 13 residues. Looked up from germline, CDR1 is SGHRS and CDR2 is YFSETQ. Trimming took 5 bases from V and 4 from J; bases not matched to a gene: 5.

V and J are TRBV28 and TRBJ2-5, with TRBD2 as a possible D gene (5 bases). The end of the DNA fits TRBJ2-7 better, so the J call may be wrong. Germline V CDR1 and CDR2: MDHEN, SYDVKM. CDR3 length equals 14 residues. The CDR3 here is CASTLLEAPYEQYF. The CDR3 coding sequence is TGTGCCAGCACCCTACTGGAGGCCCCATACGAGCAGTACTTC.

J is TRBJ2-5 and V is TRBV28; D unresolved. TRBJ2-7 explains the end of the DNA better; the J call may be wrong. The CDR3 spans 16 residues. CDR1 and CDR2 from the germline V gene are MDHEN and SYDVKM. The CDR3 spells CASQPPNPGSSYEQYF. CDR3 bases: TGTGCCAGCCAACCCCCCAACCCCGGTAGCTCCTACGAGCAGTACTTC.

The table lists this clone with a few counts. The chain employs TRBV6-5 and TRBJ1-6; D gene uncertain. Germline V CDR1 and CDR2: MNHEY, SVGAGI. V was pared by 8 bases and J by 7 bases, with 15 bases between. CDR3 size: 14 residues. CDR3: CASVTDPGNSPLHF. Here the CDR3 DNA reads TGTGCCAGCGTGACTGATCCGGGGAATTCACCCCTCCACTTT.

V is TRBV30 and J is TRBJ1-3, with D possibly matching TRBD1 (5 bases). The V end lost 8 bases, the J end lost 2 bases, and 13 bases lay between the germline ends. The CDR3 extends over 13 amino acids. Germline V CDR1 and CDR2: GTSNPN, SVGIG (reference sequence). CDR3 DNA: TGTGCCCGCTCCCAAGGGGCTGGAAACACCATATATTTT. Its translation: CARSQGAGNTIYF.

The CDR3 coding sequence is TGTGCCTGGAGTTTAACAGGGGGCTTAGACGAGCAGTACTTC. Residues: CAWSLTGGLDEQYF. The V and J genes are TRBV30 and TRBJ2-7; 9 nucleotides agree with TRBD1. This CDR3 spans 14 amino acids. The V gene end was trimmed by 2 bases and the J gene end by 5 bases; junction bases not matched to a gene: 7. Germline CDR1 GTSNPN, CDR2 SVGIG (reference sequence).

This sequence joins TRBV19 and TRBJ1-2; 9 bases align to TRBD1. This CDR3 contains 15 residues. With 1 base clipped from V and 4 bases from J, the junction kept 4 bases outside the gene matches. CDR1 is LNHDA, CDR2 SQIVND, per germline (reference sequence). The CDR3 DNA follows: TGTGCCAGTAGTATAGCGACAGGGGGTATCTATGGCTACACCTTC. As protein: CASSIATGGIYGYTF.

CDR3 coding DNA: TGCGCCAGCAGCCCGGGACAGTACTACAATGAGCAGTTCTTC. Translation: CASSPGQYYNEQFF. This sequence joins TRBV5-1 and TRBJ2-1, with 7 bases lining up with TRBD1. The CDR3 sequence is 14 residues long. Looked up from germline, CDR1 is SGHRS and CDR2 is YFSETQ. J gave up 3 bases and V 4 bases, and 4 bases lay outside the gene matches.

The chain employs TRBV9 and TRBJ2-3, with TRBD2 matching 9 bases. Germline loops: CDR1 SGDLS, CDR2 YYNGEE. V lost 0 bases and J lost 2; bases outside the gene matches: 4. The CDR3 sequence is 16 residues long. The CDR3 coding sequence is TGTGCCAGCAGCGTAGTAGCGGGGGAAGTCACAGATACGCAGTATTTT. Residues: CASSVVAGEVTDTQYF.

The rearrangement joins TRBV12-5 to TRBJ2-7; 7 bases map to TRBD2. The CDR3 consists of 17 residues. The trim removed 1 base at V and 1 base at J, leaving 10 bases unmatched. Germline CDR1 and CDR2: LGHNT and FRNRAP. In DNA, the CDR3 is TGTGCTAGTGGTTTGGCAAAGAGACTAGCTTCGTCCTACGAGCAGTACTTC. Its translation: CASGLAKRLASSYEQYF.

This clone was recorded a few times. The chain combines TRBV15 with TRBJ1-6, with a tentative D call TRBD1 (6 bases). The ends were cut back, 4 bases at V and 9 bases at J, with 16 bases in the middle. This CDR3 is built from 15 residues. In germline, CDR1 is LNHNV, CDR2 YYDKDF (reference sequence). The CDR3 region has the DNA TGTGCCACCAGCACCGACAGAGGGGGAGCTTCACCCCTCCACTTT. It translates to CATSTDRGGASPLHF.

V is TRBV6-1 and J is TRBJ1-6; D might be TRBD1 (6 bases). Germline V gives CDR1 MNHNS, CDR2 SASEGT. The CDR3 consists of 15 residues. V gave up 7 bases and J gave up 6 bases, with 16 bases separating them. CDR3 sequence reads: CASKALQGGNSPLHF. The DNA for the CDR3 is TGTGCCAGCAAAGCGTTACAGGGCGGTAATTCACCCCTCCACTTT.

This chain connects TRBV18 to TRBJ1-2; unclear D gene. This CDR3 contains 15 residues. CDR1 is KGHSH, CDR2 LQKENI, per germline. Trimming took 4 bases from V and 4 from J, leaving 16 bases between them. DNA of the CDR3: TGTGCCAGCTCACGAACAAACAGTCAAACCTATGGCTACACCTTC. It is translated as CASSRTNSQTYGYTF.

The chain links TRBV15 to TRBJ1-5; D is perhaps TRBD1 (6 bases). The CDR3 has 14 amino acids. Germline assignment: CDR1 LNHNV and CDR2 YYDKDF (reference sequence). Trimming left V 3 bases short and J 3 bases short, with 9 bases between. The CDR3 here is CATSSGTFNQPQHF. The CDR3 DNA follows: TGTGCCACCAGCAGCGGGACATTCAATCAGCCCCAGCATTTT.

This chain connects TRBV5-1 to TRBJ2-7, with 12 nucleotides matching TRBD2. The CDR3 is 16 amino acids. Germline CDR1 is SGHRS and CDR2 is YFSETQ. Trimming cost V 3 bases and J 3 bases; bases outside gene matches: 7. The CDR3, as DNA: TGCGCCAGCAGCTCGACAGAGACTAGCGGGGGCTACGAGCAGTACTTC. Protein sequence: CASSSTETSGGYEQYF.

The chain has TRBV5-4 and TRBJ1-4; 9 nucleotides line up with TRBD1. Per the germline V gene, CDR1 is SGHNT and CDR2 is YYREEE (reference sequence). V was pared by 4 bases and J by 8 bases, with 9 bases of the junction left unmatched. This CDR3 is 15 amino acids long. The CDR3 loop is CASSPDLDRGEKLFF. The DNA of the CDR3 is TGTGCCAGCAGCCCAGATTTAGACAGGGGGGAAAAACTGTTTTTT.

As concerns this clone: At one boundary the junction diverges from the germline segment, which might be a read error. The rearrangement links TRBV25-1 to TRBJ2-7; maybe TRBD1 (5 bases). This CDR3 has 15 amino acids. CDR1 and CDR2 from the germline V gene are MGHDK and SYGVNS. The CDR3 DNA follows: TGTGCCAGCAGAAGTCAGGGCACCAGCTCCTACGGGCAGTACTTC. Protein product: CASRSQGTSSYGQYF.